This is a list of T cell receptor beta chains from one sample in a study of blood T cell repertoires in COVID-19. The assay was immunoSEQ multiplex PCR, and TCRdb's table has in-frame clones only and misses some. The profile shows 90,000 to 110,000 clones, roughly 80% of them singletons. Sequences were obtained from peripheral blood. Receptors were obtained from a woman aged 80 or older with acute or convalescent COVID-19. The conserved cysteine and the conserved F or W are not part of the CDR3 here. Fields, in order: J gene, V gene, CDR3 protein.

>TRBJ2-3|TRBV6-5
ASSRTGETDTQY
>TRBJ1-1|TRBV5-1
ASSLEGGRAEAF
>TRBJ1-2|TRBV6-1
ASSEYDGVYGYT
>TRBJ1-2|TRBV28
ASSPGARNYGYT
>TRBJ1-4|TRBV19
ATQRQAFDEKLF
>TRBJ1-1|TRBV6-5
ASSRAGGGITEAF
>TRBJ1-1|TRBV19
ASSVFGGASTEAF
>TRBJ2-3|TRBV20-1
SAAYGDTQY
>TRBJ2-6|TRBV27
ASRDRLSSGANVLT
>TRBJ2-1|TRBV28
ASTLGGGNEQF
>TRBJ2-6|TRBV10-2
ASSSSGANVLT
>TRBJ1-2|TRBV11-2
ASTPGTVPNYGYT
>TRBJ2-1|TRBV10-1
ASSDPAGSYNEQF
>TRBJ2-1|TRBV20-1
SASGDRGNEQF
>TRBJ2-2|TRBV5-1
ASSLAGTDARGELF